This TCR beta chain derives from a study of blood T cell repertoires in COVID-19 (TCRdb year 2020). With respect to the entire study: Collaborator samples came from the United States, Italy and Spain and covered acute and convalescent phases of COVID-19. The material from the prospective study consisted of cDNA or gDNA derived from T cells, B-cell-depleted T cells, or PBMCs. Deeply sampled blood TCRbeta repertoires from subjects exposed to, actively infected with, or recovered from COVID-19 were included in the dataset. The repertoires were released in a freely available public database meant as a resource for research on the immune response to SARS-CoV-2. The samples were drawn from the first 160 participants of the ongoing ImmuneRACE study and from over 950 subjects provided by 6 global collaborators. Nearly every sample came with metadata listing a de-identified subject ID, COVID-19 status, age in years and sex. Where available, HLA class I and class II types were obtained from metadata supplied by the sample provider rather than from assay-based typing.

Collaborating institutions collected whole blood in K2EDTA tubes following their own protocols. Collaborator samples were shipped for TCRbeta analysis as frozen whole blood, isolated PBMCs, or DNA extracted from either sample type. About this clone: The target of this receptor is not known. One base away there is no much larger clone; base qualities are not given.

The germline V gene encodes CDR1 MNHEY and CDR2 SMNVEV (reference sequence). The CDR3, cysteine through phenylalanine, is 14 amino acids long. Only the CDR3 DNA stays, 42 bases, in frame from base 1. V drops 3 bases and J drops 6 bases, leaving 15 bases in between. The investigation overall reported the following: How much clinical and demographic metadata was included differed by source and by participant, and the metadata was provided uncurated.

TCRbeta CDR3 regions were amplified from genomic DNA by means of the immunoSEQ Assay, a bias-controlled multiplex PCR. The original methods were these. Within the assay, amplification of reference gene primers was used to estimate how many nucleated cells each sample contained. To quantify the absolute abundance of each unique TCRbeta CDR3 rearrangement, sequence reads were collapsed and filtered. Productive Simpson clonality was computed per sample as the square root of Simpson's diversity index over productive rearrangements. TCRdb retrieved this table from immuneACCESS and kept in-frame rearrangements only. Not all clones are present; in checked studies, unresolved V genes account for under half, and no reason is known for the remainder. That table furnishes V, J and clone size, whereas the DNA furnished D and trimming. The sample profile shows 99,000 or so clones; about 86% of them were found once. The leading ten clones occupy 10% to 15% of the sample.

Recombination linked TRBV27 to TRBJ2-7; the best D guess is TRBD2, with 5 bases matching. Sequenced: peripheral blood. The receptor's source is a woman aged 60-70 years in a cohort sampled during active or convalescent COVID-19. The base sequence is TGTGCCAGCAGTTTGCTCGAGGGTCGGGGCGAGCAGTACTTC. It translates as CASSLLEGRGEQYF.